This T cell receptor (beta chain) was sequenced during a study of cytomegalovirus exposure and HLA in healthy donors. The germline V gene has CDR1 SNHLY and CDR2 FYNNEI. Trimming took off 3 bases at V and 4 bases at J, with 9 bases between the two ends. The CDR3 length is 13 residues. The PCR used 60 Vbeta and 13 Jbeta primers. Repertoires were generated with immunoSEQ multiplex PCR, while TCRdb's copy carries only in-frame clones and drops some. The sample records 100,000 to 150,000 clones, 78% being singletons. Study-wide findings and caveats: Association with HLA alleles at 0.05 false discovery rate was found for 17,000 or so TCR beta sequences in a later analysis. A few CMV-associated chains proved CMV antigen-specific in vitro. TCR beta chain V- and J-gene trimming was linked, in a later analysis, to a missense variant in DCLRE1C.

Remarks on this clone: Its antigen is not known.

The chain combines TRBV2 with TRBJ2-5; D may be TRBD1 (5 bases). The specimen was PBMCs. This sequence was found in a man aged 25 to 40 in good health and CMV-seropositive. CDR3 DNA: TGTGCCAGCAGTGACGGACAACGAGAGACCCAGTACTTC. Translated: CASSDGQRETQYF.